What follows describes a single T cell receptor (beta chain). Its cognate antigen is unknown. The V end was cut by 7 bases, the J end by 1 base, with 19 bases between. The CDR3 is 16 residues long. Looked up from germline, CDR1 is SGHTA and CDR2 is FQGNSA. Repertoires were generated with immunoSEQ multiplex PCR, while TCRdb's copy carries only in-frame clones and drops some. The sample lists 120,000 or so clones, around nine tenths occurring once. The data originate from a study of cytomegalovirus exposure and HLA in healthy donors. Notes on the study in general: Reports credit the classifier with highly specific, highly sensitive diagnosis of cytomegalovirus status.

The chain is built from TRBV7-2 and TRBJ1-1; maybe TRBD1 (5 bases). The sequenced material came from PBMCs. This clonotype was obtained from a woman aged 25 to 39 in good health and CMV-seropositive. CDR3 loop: CASTLTGGRANTEAFF. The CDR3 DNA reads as TGTGCCAGCACCCTTACCGGGGGACGCGCGAACACTGAAGCTTTCTTT. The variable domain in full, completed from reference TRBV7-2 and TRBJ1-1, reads GAGVSQSPSNKVTEKGKDVELRCDPISGHTALYWYRQSLGQGLEFLIYFQGNSAPDKSGLPSDRFSAERTGGSVSTLTIQRTQQEDSAVYLCASTLTGGRANTEAFFGQGTRLTVV.